The rows below give T cell receptor beta chains drawn from one sample of a study of control samples from healthy donors and cancer patients. TCRdb's copy holds only in-frame clones and misses some; the assay was immunoSEQ multiplex PCR. Here the sample spans tens of thousands of clones, approximately 89% being singletons. Sequencing used blood. The receptor set was obtained from a man aged 50 to 60 in good health. Each CDR3 is given with its conserved first and last residue. Each record gives: D gene, clone size, V gene, J gene, CDR3 DNA, CDR3 protein. D genes are given only for firm matches. Where a row states a size, it is once, few, many or the class of an expanded clone; other rows omit it.

>TRBD1|.|TRBV2|TRBJ2-2
TGTGCCAGCAGTGAACCGCAGGGGGCTGGCGGGGAGCTGTTTTTT
CASSEPQGAGGELFF
>.|.|TRBV7-9|TRBJ1-1
TGTGCCAGCAGCTTATTACAGGGAATTGGCCTGAACACTGAAGCTTTCTTT
CASSLLQGIGLNTEAFF
>TRBD1|.|TRBV2|TRBJ1-1
TGTGCCAGCAGTGAATGGACAGGGAACACTGAAGCTTTCTTT
CASSEWTGNTEAFF
>TRBD1|.|TRBV3-1/TRBV3-2|TRBJ2-7
TGTGCCAGCAGCCAAGTTGGGTTATTGGATGACAGGGGCTCCTACGAGCAGTACTTC
CASSQVGLLDDRGSYEQYF
>.|.|TRBV2|TRBJ1-1
TGTGCCAGCAGTGAAAGTATCTTCAGGAACACTGAAGCTTTCTTT
CASSESIFRNTEAFF
>.|once|TRBV20-1|TRBJ2-5
TGCAGTGCTAGTTCCCTCCAAGAGACCCAGTACTTC
CSASSLQETQYF
>TRBD2|.|TRBV19|TRBJ2-1
TGTGCCAGTAGTACTAGCGGGGACCCCTCCTACAATGAGCAGTTCTTC
CASSTSGDPSYNEQFF
>.|.|TRBV2|TRBJ2-3
TGTGCCAGCCAGTCAGGGGATACGCAGTATTTT
CASQSGDTQYF
>TRBD2|.|TRBV27|TRBJ2-2
TGTGCCAGCAGTTTATGGGGGGGAACGAACACCGGGGAGCTGTTTTTT
CASSLWGGTNTGELFF
>.|.|TRBV7-2|TRBJ2-6
TGTGCCAGCAGCTTAGCGTACGGGGGACGCCTCTCTGGGGCCAACGTCCTGACTTTC
CASSLAYGGRLSGANVLTF
>.|.|TRBV9|TRBJ1-2
TGTGCCAGCAGCGTAGCCCCAGACCCAAGGGATGGCTACACCTTC
CASSVAPDPRDGYTF